The text below deals with one T cell receptor (beta chain). Assay used: immunoSEQ multiplex PCR; TCRdb lists only in-frame clones, some missing. The data contain 60,000 to 90,000 clones, 75% to 95% of them singletons. This specimen comes from a study of blood T cell repertoires in COVID-19. The CDR3 spans 15 residues. The J segment lost 5 bases and the V segment lost 1 base, leaving 4 bases of the junction unmatched. The germline gives CDR1 LGHNT, CDR2 FRNRAP. The chain links TRBV12-5 to TRBJ2-5, with TRBD1 matching over 10 bases. The specimen sequenced was peripheral blood. This clonotype originated in a woman aged 80 or over with acute or convalescent COVID-19. In DNA, the CDR3 is TGTGCTAGTGGTTTGGCAGGACAGGGGGGTGAGACCCAGTACTTC. This translates into CASGLAGQGGETQYF.